Here is one T cell receptor beta chain with its context. The data were obtained in a study of shared clonotypes between healthy human individuals. Profiled with immunoSEQ multiplex PCR; TCRdb holds only in-frame clones, not every one. This table holds 450,000 to 500,000 clones, roughly 80% found once. This clonotype was sampled from a woman in her 40s in good health. Some clones in this sample may be carry-over from other donors' samples. Sequencing was carried out using PBMCs.

CDR3 region: CAWSTGAEDEQFF. The CDR3, as DNA: TGTGCCTGGAGTACGGGGGCTGAGGATGAGCAGTTCTTC. V gene TRBV30 combines with J gene TRBJ2-1; D could derive from TRBD1 or TRBD2 (6 bases each). Trimming removed 2 bases from V and 8 bases from J, with 13 bases in between. In germline, CDR1 is GTSNPN, CDR2 SVGIG (reference sequence). The CDR3 covers 13 residues.